These 19 T cell receptor beta chains came from one sample sequenced in a study of cytomegalovirus exposure and HLA in healthy donors. It was with 60 Vbeta and 13 Jbeta primers that the PCR ran. TCRdb's copy holds only in-frame clones and misses some; the assay was immunoSEQ multiplex PCR. Among some 180,000 clones listed, around 75% were seen once. Sequences were obtained from PBMCs. The receptors here all came from a female donor in good health and CMV-seronegative.

The CDR3: CASRTGGRGTDTQYF. CDR3 nucleotides: TGTGCCAGCAGGACCGGGGGGCGGGGCACAGATACGCAGTATTTT. The V and J genes are TRBV2 and TRBJ2-3; the D gene is possibly TRBD2 (7 bases). Deletions cut 6 bases from V and 1 base from J, with 14 bases between. The CDR3 is made up of 15 amino acids. Germline CDR1 reads SNHLY; CDR2 reads FYNNEI.

This sequence joins TRBV4-3 and TRBJ2-7; unclear D gene. The CDR3 length is 15 residues. Trimming removed 0 bases from V and 3 bases from J, with 12 bases in between. Germline V gene sequence: CDR1 LGHNA, CDR2 YSLEER. CDR3 nucleotides: TGCGCCAGCAGCCAAGACACCCAAACACACTACGAGCAGTACTTC. Encoded protein: CASSQDTQTHYEQYF.

This clone was detected a few times. The J gene is TRBJ1-6, the V gene TRBV5-1; no clear D gene. The CDR3 covers 20 residues. Trimming stripped 5 bases from V and 0 bases from J, with 24 bases between. CDR1 and CDR2 (germline): SGHRS, YFSETQ. In DNA, the CDR3 is TGCGCCAGCAGGAATGTTCCCAACTTCGTCCGAAGCTCCTATAATTCACCCCTCCACTTT. This codes for CASRNVPNFVRSSYNSPLHF.

This clone occurred once. The V call is TRBV4-2, the J call TRBJ2-6, with 7 bases fitting TRBD1. V lost 5 bases, J lost 0 bases, and 7 bases stayed unmatched. The CDR3 has 17 amino acids. From germline, CDR1 is LGHNA and CDR2 YNFKEQ. CDR3 region: CASSEDRLFSGANVLTF. CDR3 nucleotide sequence: TGTGCCAGCAGCGAGGACAGGCTTTTCTCTGGGGCCAACGTCCTGACTTTC.

The chain joins TRBV7-3 to TRBJ1-1; D gene uncertain. The germline CDR1 and CDR2 sequences are SGHTA and FQGTGA. CDR3 length equals 13 residues. Trimming removed 0 bases at V and 2 bases at J, with 4 bases between. This CDR3 reads CASSLTANTEAFF. The CDR3 nucleotides read TGTGCCAGCAGCTTAACGGCAAACACTGAAGCTTTCTTT.

V usage is TRBV6-1 and J usage is TRBJ2-6; no definite D call. Germline V gene lookup returns CDR1 MNHNS and CDR2 SASEGT. V gave up 0 bases and J gave up 0 bases, with 12 bases separating them. This CDR3 is 18 amino acids long. The CDR3 protein is CASSEASWPSSGANVLTF. CDR3 DNA: TGTGCCAGCAGTGAAGCTTCTTGGCCGTCCTCTGGGGCCAACGTCCTGACTTTC.

The chain is built from TRBV7-6 and TRBJ2-3, with a possible D match to TRBD2 (5 bases). The CDR3 has 16 residues. Per the germline V gene, CDR1 is SGHVS and CDR2 is FNYEAQ. V was clipped by 1 base and J by 3 bases, with 14 bases between them. CDR3 protein: CASSLVDSRGTDTQYF. As DNA, the CDR3 is TGTGCCAGCAGCTTAGTTGACTCTCGGGGTACAGATACGCAGTATTTT.

A note on this clone: An end of the junction does not agree with germline; a read error may underlie this. This rearrangement joins TRBV25-1 to TRBJ1-1; TRBD1 matches 9 bases. This CDR3 is 16 amino acids long. Germline loops: CDR1 MGHDK, CDR2 SYGVNS. CDR3 DNA sequence: TGTGCCAGCAGCGCGAATCTAGGACAGGGGAGTGCTGAGGCTTTCTTT. It encodes CASSANLGQGSAEAFF.

V usage is TRBV7-8 and J usage is TRBJ2-3; 7 bases align to TRBD2. The CDR3 has 14 residues. V shed 4 bases, J shed 4 bases, and the junction held 5 bases outside the gene matches. Per germline, CDR1 SGHVS and CDR2 FQNEAQ. The CDR3 DNA reads as TGTGCCAGCAGCTGGGGGGGGTGGGCAGATACGCAGTATTTT. Its translation: CASSWGGWADTQYF.

J is TRBJ1-2 and V is TRBV18; tentatively, D is TRBD1 (5 bases). Germline V lookup: CDR1 KGHSH, CDR2 LQKENI. V lost 6 bases to trimming and J lost 3 bases, with 17 bases between them. The CDR3 runs to 15 residues. In nucleotides, the CDR3 is TGTGCCAGCTCCGCTAAAAGGAGGGACGACTATGGCTACACCTTC. Protein sequence: CASSAKRRDDYGYTF.

The V call is TRBV28, the J call TRBJ2-5, with TRBD1 identical over 10 bases. V was clipped by 8 bases and J by 11 bases; unmatched bases: 11. Germline-derived CDR1 and CDR2 are MDHEN and SYDVKM. The CDR3 is 13 amino acids. The CDR3 DNA is TGTGCCAGCCTCCGGGACAGGGGACGGGAGCAGTACTTC. This encodes CASLRDRGREQYF.

The genes are TRBV28 and TRBJ2-1; the match to TRBD2 covers 7 bases. The CDR3 is 15 residues long. Germline V gene lookup returns CDR1 MDHEN and CDR2 SYDVKM. Trimming took 5 bases from V and 2 from J; bases not matched to a gene: 6. CDR3 coding DNA: TGTGCCAGCAGTGGTAGCGGGCTACCCTACAATGAGCAGTTCTTC. Its protein is CASSGSGLPYNEQFF.

This clone was observed a few times. The V gene is TRBV10-3, the J gene TRBJ2-7; D ambiguous. Trimming stripped 5 bases from V and 0 bases from J, with 11 bases between. Germline assignment: CDR1 ENHRY and CDR2 SYGVKD. This CDR3 has 14 residues. The CDR3 reads CAISQPSGSYEQYF. CDR3 DNA: TGTGCCATCAGTCAACCGTCGGGCTCCTACGAGCAGTACTTC.

Only a few counts were recorded for this clone. The chain carries TRBV2 and TRBJ2-7; 7 bases are shared with TRBD2. V was clipped by 6 bases and J by 2 bases; unmatched bases: 16. Germline lookup yields CDR1 SNHLY and CDR2 FYNNEI. CDR3 length equals 17 residues. This chain's CDR3 is CASRTLFQGGGTYEQYF. CDR3 nucleotide sequence: TGTGCCAGCAGGACCTTGTTTCAGGGCGGGGGAACCTACGAGCAGTACTTC.

The chain's CDR3 is CTSSQGPRDVAGTYNEQFF. Written as DNA, the CDR3 is TGCACCAGCAGCCAAGGTCCCCGAGATGTGGCAGGGACATACAATGAGCAGTTCTTC. The chain uses TRBV1 and TRBJ2-1; no check of the table's D call, TRBD1, against the DNA was made. TRBV1 is a recognized pseudogene. The CDR3 is 19 amino acids.

V and J are TRBV9 and TRBJ1-1; TRBD1 aligns across 8 bases. Germline CDR1 reads SGDLS; CDR2 reads YYNGEE. CDR3 length: 13 amino acids. The ends lost 5 bases at V and 4 bases at J; junction bases unmatched: 4. CDR3 DNA: TGTGCCAGCAGGGGGGACAGGAGCACTGAAGCTTTCTTT. Translating it yields CASRGDRSTEAFF.

This chain uses TRBV19 with TRBJ2-7, with D possibly being TRBD1 (6 bases). Trimming removed 5 bases at V and 0 bases at J, with 17 bases between. The CDR3 contains 16 residues. Germline V gene data show CDR1 as LNHDA and CDR2 as SQIVND (reference sequence). CDR3 residues: CASSFLQGASSYEQYF. CDR3 DNA: TGTGCCAGTAGTTTTCTACAGGGTGCCAGCTCCTACGAGCAGTACTTC.

This chain connects TRBV5-1 to TRBJ2-7, with 9 bases fitting TRBD1. The V gene's germline CDR1 is SGHRS and CDR2 YFSETQ. V was clipped by 5 bases and J by 5 bases; unmatched bases: 8. There are 14 residues in the CDR3. CDR3 coding DNA: TGCGCCAGCAGGACCGGGACAGGGACCCACGAGCAGTACTTC. It specifies CASRTGTGTHEQYF.

The genes are TRBV2 and TRBJ2-2; 9 bases are a match to TRBD2. The CDR3 has 17 residues. The trim removed 8 bases at V and 3 bases at J, leaving 13 bases unmatched. Germline CDR1 is SNHLY and CDR2 is FYNNEI. The CDR3 nucleotides read TGTGCCAGCCAATTGAAAGCGGGAGGAGGCGACACCGGGGAGCTGTTTTTT. Its translation: CASQLKAGGGDTGELFF.